These T cell receptor beta chains were read from a single sample in a study of CD8 T cells in ankylosing spondylitis. TCRdb independently ran MiXCR on the 5' RACE reads; one entry per CDR3 protein. Of more than 250,000 distinct CDR3 sequences in the sample, approximately 8.2% are singletons; the top ten hold approximately 15%. The sample taken for sequencing was blood, either unsorted or a sorted T cell fraction (not recorded which). The receptors derive from a male donor with ankylosing spondylitis. Each CDR3 is given with its conserved first and last residue. Each record gives: J gene, V gene, clone size, D gene, CDR3 protein, CDR3 DNA. The D gene is left open where the match is weak. Only some rows state a clone size, as once, few, many or a class for expanded clones.

j_call: TRBJ2-7; v_call: TRBV2; clone_size: few; d_call: .; cdr3_aa: CASSIGGTLTYEQYF; cdr3_nt: TGTGCCAGCAGTATCGGCGGGACCCTTACCTACGAGCAGTACTTC
j_call: TRBJ2-5; v_call: TRBV5-1; clone_size: few; d_call: .; cdr3_aa: CASSPTASRETQYF; cdr3_nt: TGCGCCAGCAGCCCGACAGCCAGCCGGGAGACCCAGTACTTC
j_call: TRBJ2-1; v_call: TRBV19; clone_size: .; d_call: .; cdr3_aa: CASSILGRGGEQFF; cdr3_nt: TGTGCCAGTAGTATATTGGGCAGGGGGGGTGAGCAGTTCTTC
j_call: TRBJ2-7; v_call: TRBV6-1; clone_size: few; d_call: .; cdr3_aa: CASIQNSYEQYF; cdr3_nt: TGTGCCAGCATACAGAACTCCTACGAGCAGTACTTC
j_call: TRBJ1-2; v_call: TRBV16; clone_size: few; d_call: .; cdr3_aa: CASSKGKGRVHGYTF; cdr3_nt: TGTGCCAGCAGCAAAGGAAAGGGCAGGGTCCATGGCTACACCTTC
j_call: TRBJ2-7; v_call: TRBV5-1; clone_size: .; d_call: .; cdr3_aa: CASSPKLDEQYF; cdr3_nt: TGCGCCAGCAGCCCGAAACTCGACGAGCAGTACTTC
j_call: TRBJ1-1; v_call: TRBV5-1; clone_size: .; d_call: TRBD1; cdr3_aa: CASSLGGILNTEAFF; cdr3_nt: TGCGCCAGCAGCTTAGGGGGCATCCTGAACACTGAAGCTTTCTTT
j_call: TRBJ2-7; v_call: TRBV20-1; clone_size: few; d_call: .; cdr3_aa: CSATATYEQYF; cdr3_nt: TGCAGTGCTACAGCTACCTACGAGCAGTACTTC
j_call: TRBJ2-7; v_call: TRBV13; clone_size: .; d_call: .; cdr3_aa: CASSADSESGPDGYEQYF; cdr3_nt: TGTGCCAGCAGCGCCGATTCCGAAAGCGGGCCCGACGGGTACGAGCAGTACTTC
j_call: TRBJ2-2; v_call: TRBV29-1; clone_size: many; d_call: .; cdr3_aa: CSVDGTQNTGELFF; cdr3_nt: TGCAGCGTTGATGGGACGCAGAACACCGGGGAGCTGTTTTTT
j_call: TRBJ2-1; v_call: TRBV7-2; clone_size: few; d_call: .; cdr3_aa: CASSLYSGEYNEQFF; cdr3_nt: TGTGCCAGCAGCTTATATAGCGGCGAGTACAATGAGCAGTTCTTC
j_call: TRBJ2-1; v_call: TRBV5-6; clone_size: many; d_call: TRBD2; cdr3_aa: CASSRTSGRAWDEQFF; cdr3_nt: TGTGCCAGCAGCAGAACTAGCGGGAGGGCCTGGGATGAGCAGTTCTTC
j_call: TRBJ1-1; v_call: TRBV10-3; clone_size: many; d_call: TRBD1; cdr3_aa: CAISGQGNTEAFF; cdr3_nt: TGTGCCATCAGTGGACAGGGGAACACTGAAGCTTTCTTT
j_call: TRBJ2-2; v_call: TRBV4-1; clone_size: few; d_call: TRBD2; cdr3_aa: CASSQESGSFETGELFF; cdr3_nt: TGCGCCAGCAGCCAAGAAAGCGGGAGTTTCGAGACCGGGGAGCTGTTTTTT
j_call: TRBJ2-5; v_call: TRBV29-1; clone_size: few; d_call: .; cdr3_aa: CSATAETQYF; cdr3_nt: TGCAGCGCAACGGCGGAGACCCAGTACTTC